One sample yielded the 28 T cell receptor beta chains listed below, sequenced in a study of shared clonotypes between healthy human individuals (TCRdb year 2020). CD8 naive samples consisted of CD45RO-negative cells that were positively selected for CCR7, yielding a CD45RA+CCR7+ population without TemRA cells. The protocol used for the library was the immunoSEQ multiplex PCR assay. Sourced from immuneACCESS, this table was stored by TCRdb with only in-frame sequences that have V and J called. A share of the clones is absent; for the studies checked, an unresolved V gene accounts for under half, and the remainder has no known explanation. This sample gives 750,000 to 1,000,000 clones in total; approximately 92% of them show up just once. The ten largest clones capture 20% to 30% of the sample. The sample was naive CD8+ T cells sorted from blood. The label giving this sample's cell subset or site can be read as: CD45RA+CCR7+. Source of these receptors: a man aged 25-45 years in good health.

The chain uses TRBV6-6 and TRBJ2-7, with TRBD1 identical over 10 bases. The CDR3 sequence is 14 residues long. The germline V gene has CDR1 MNHNY and CDR2 SVGAGI (reference sequence). The J segment lost 5 bases and the V segment lost 7 bases, leaving 8 bases of the junction unmatched. Here the CDR3 reads CASIPRTGGDEQYF. The CDR3, as DNA: TGTGCCAGCATACCTCGGACAGGGGGAGACGAGCAGTACTTC.

CDR3 in amino acids: CASSTGTSGSYEQYF. The CDR3 coding sequence is TGTGCCAGCAGCACGGGGACTAGCGGATCTTACGAGCAGTACTTC. The chain is built from TRBV21-1 and TRBJ2-7; the tabulated D call, TRBD2, remains unverified against the DNA. TRBV21-1 is flagged as a pseudogene. This CDR3 is built from 15 residues.

The rearrangement links TRBV28 to TRBJ2-7; D is undetermined. V was shortened by 9 bases and J by 3 bases, with 12 bases between the two germline ends. This CDR3 spans 12 amino acids. Germline-derived CDR1 and CDR2 are MDHEN and SYDVKM. The CDR3, as DNA: TGTGCCAGTCGGGCGACGAACTACGAGCAGTACTTC. Its protein is CASRATNYEQYF. Supplemented by reference TRBV28 and TRBJ2-7, the full variable domain reads DVKVTQSSRYLVKRTGEKVFLECVQDMDHENMFWYRQDPGLGLRLIYFSYDVKMKEKGDIPEGYSVSREKKERFSLILESASTNQTSMYLCASRATNYEQYFGPGTRLTVT.

This chain uses TRBV9 with TRBJ2-2; D is possibly TRBD2 (5 bases). This CDR3 has 16 residues. Germline V gene data show CDR1 as SGDLS and CDR2 as YYNGEE. The ends were cut back, 4 bases at V and 7 bases at J, with 20 bases in the middle. The CDR3 coding sequence is TGTGCCAGCAGCCCAAGTGGCGGGTATGAGGGCGGGGAGCTGTTTTTT. Translation gives CASSPSGGYEGGELFF.

The chain carries TRBV6-5 and TRBJ2-5, with 10 bases aligning to TRBD1. V dropped 3 bases and J dropped 6; count of bases not matched to a gene: 7. The CDR3 totals 15 residues. Germline lookup yields CDR1 MNHEY and CDR2 SVGAGI. CDR3 region: CASSYGTGDAKTQYF. In nucleotides, the CDR3 is TGTGCCAGCAGTTATGGGACAGGGGATGCGAAGACCCAGTACTTC.

This rearrangement joins TRBV7-9 to TRBJ2-7; perhaps TRBD2 as D (5 bases). The V gene's germline CDR1 is SEHNR and CDR2 FQNEAQ (reference sequence). The CDR3 runs to 14 residues. V lost 4 bases and J lost 1, with 11 bases in between. In DNA, the CDR3 is TGTGCCAGCAGCTCCCCTGAGGGTTCCTACGAGCAGTACTTC. Translating gives CASSSPEGSYEQYF. The entire variable domain, with the rest obtained from reference TRBV7-9 and TRBJ2-7, is as follows: DTGVSQNPRHKITKRGQNVTFRCDPISEHNRLYWYRQTLGQGPEFLTYFQNEAQLEKSRLLSDRFSAERPKGSFSTLEIQRTEQGDSAMYLCASSSPEGSYEQYFGPGTRLTVT.

The V call is TRBV4-1, the J call TRBJ2-1; no definite D call. CDR1 and CDR2 (germline): MGHRA, YSYEKL. The CDR3 is 13 residues long. V lost 0 bases to trimming and J lost 8 bases, with 8 bases between them. CDR3 amino acids: CASSQESIYEQFF. As DNA, the CDR3 is TGCGCCAGCAGCCAAGAAAGTATCTATGAGCAGTTCTTC.

J is TRBJ1-1 and V is TRBV5-6, with TRBD1 as a possible D gene (5 bases). V lost 0 bases and J lost 8, with 8 bases in between. The CDR3 runs 12 residues. Germline values: CDR1 SGHDT, CDR2 YYEEEE. The CDR3 sequence is CASSLVRGEAFF. In DNA form, the CDR3 reads TGTGCCAGCAGCTTGGTTCGGGGGGAAGCTTTCTTT.

V and J are TRBV19 and TRBJ1-1; D gene unclear. CDR3 length equals 13 residues. Germline V gene sequence: CDR1 LNHDA, CDR2 SQIVND (reference sequence). V lost 3 bases, J lost 3 bases, and 8 bases lay in between. The CDR3 loop reads CASSITVDTEAFF. The CDR3 DNA reads TGTGCCAGTAGTATCACAGTTGACACTGAAGCTTTCTTT.

The chain combines TRBV19 with TRBJ1-1; a possible D gene is TRBD1 (5 bases). The CDR3 is 9 residues long. Germline V gene lookup returns CDR1 LNHDA and CDR2 SQIVND (reference sequence). The V end lost 8 bases, the J end lost 9 bases, and 7 bases lay between the germline ends. In DNA form, the CDR3 reads TGTGCCAGTGGGACCCAAGCTTTCTTT. Amino acids: CASGTQAFF.

V gene TRBV28 combines with J gene TRBJ2-1; TRBD2 matches at 11 bases. This CDR3 contains 19 residues. Germline values: CDR1 MDHEN, CDR2 SYDVKM. V trimming: 3 bases; J trimming: 2 bases; junction bases outside the gene matches: 12. CDR3 protein: CASSFPASGRPPTYNEQFF. CDR3 bases: TGTGCCAGCAGTTTTCCCGCTAGCGGGAGGCCCCCGACCTACAATGAGCAGTTCTTC.

This chain joins TRBV11-2 and TRBJ1-1; D is undetermined. The germline V and J ends were trimmed by 5 bases and 0 bases, with 19 bases remaining between them. CDR3 length: 17 amino acids. The germline gives CDR1 SGHAT, CDR2 FQNNGV. CDR3 loop: CASSPTRMRPLNTEAFF. The CDR3 DNA reads TGTGCCAGCAGCCCTACACGAATGAGACCGCTGAACACTGAAGCTTTCTTT.

This rearrangement joins TRBV7-8 to TRBJ2-7; 7 nucleotides match TRBD1. The CDR3 runs to 13 residues. V gave up 4 bases and J gave up 2 bases; unmatched junction bases: 2. Looked up from germline, CDR1 is SGHVS and CDR2 is FQNEAQ. The CDR3 region is CASSSGQPYEQYF. The CDR3 DNA reads TGTGCCAGCAGCTCGGGACAGCCCTACGAGCAGTACTTC.

The genes are TRBV29-1 and TRBJ2-7, with D possibly matching TRBD2 (6 bases). V was shortened by 5 bases and J by 2 bases, with 19 bases between the two germline ends. The CDR3 has 15 amino acids. Per germline, CDR1 SQVTM and CDR2 ANQGSEA. The CDR3 nucleotides read TGCAGCGTTACCGGCGGGGCGAGGGGTCCCTACGAGCAGTACTTC. Translation gives CSVTGGARGPYEQYF.

The J gene is TRBJ2-3, the V gene TRBV7-9; D is perhaps TRBD2 (7 bases). The CDR3 totals 15 residues. V lost 4 bases and J lost 4, with 15 bases in between. Per germline, CDR1 SEHNR and CDR2 FQNEAQ (reference sequence). The CDR3 DNA follows: TGTGCCAGCAGCTCCTCCGGGGGGCGCGCAGATACGCAGTATTTT. As protein: CASSSSGGRADTQYF.

The CDR3 here is CASSREHRETQYF. The CDR3 bases are TGTGCCAGCAGCCGGGAGCACAGGGAGACCCAGTACTTC. This chain links TRBV7-9 with TRBJ2-5; the D gene is possibly TRBD2 (6 bases). Trimming took off 5 bases at V and 5 bases at J, with 12 bases between the two ends. This CDR3 is built from 13 residues. The germline V gene encodes CDR1 SEHNR and CDR2 FQNEAQ (reference sequence).

In regard to this clone: At the DNA level, this CDR3 is encoded by other sequences in the same sample as well. The chain combines TRBV28 with TRBJ2-7, with D perhaps matching TRBD1 (5 bases). Per germline, CDR1 MDHEN and CDR2 SYDVKM. Trimming removed 3 bases at V and 0 bases at J, with 12 bases between. CDR3 size: 15 residues. CDR3 coding DNA: TGTGCCAGCAGTTTTAGGGGAACAACCTCCTACGAGCAGTACTTC. Its translation is CASSFRGTTSYEQYF.

This clone has just one count. The rearrangement joins TRBV4-1 to TRBJ2-1, with a weak D call TRBD2 (6 bases). The CDR3 consists of 17 residues. CDR1 MGHRA and CDR2 YSYEKL come from the germline V gene. The germline V and J ends were trimmed by 0 bases and 8 bases, with 20 bases remaining between them. The CDR3 DNA is TGCGCCAGCAGCCAAGATCTTATTAGCGGCATGGTCGATGAGCAGTTCTTC. Translating gives CASSQDLISGMVDEQFF.

This clone came up once. The rearrangement uses TRBV7-9 and TRBJ1-2; 7 positions match TRBD1. This CDR3 is built from 14 residues. Germline CDR1 is SEHNR and CDR2 is FQNEAQ (reference sequence). Trimming took 5 bases from V and 6 from J; bases not matched to a gene: 9. The CDR3 loop reads CASSLGQALDGYTF. CDR3 nucleotide sequence: TGTGCCAGCAGCCTAGGACAGGCGCTCGATGGCTACACCTTC.

V gene TRBV4-3 combines with J gene TRBJ2-3; D remains ambiguous. This CDR3 region has 15 residues. V was cut by 1 base and J by 2 bases, with 10 bases left in between. CDR1 LGHNA and CDR2 YSLEER come from the germline V gene. The CDR3: CASSQVVSHTDTQYF. The CDR3 DNA sequence: TGCGCCAGCAGCCAAGTTGTTAGTCACACAGATACGCAGTATTTT.

J is TRBJ2-7 and V is TRBV7-6; perhaps TRBD2 as D (7 bases). The CDR3 extends over 15 amino acids. Germline CDR1 SGHVS, CDR2 FNYEAQ. Trimming pared 5 bases from V and 2 bases from J, leaving 16 bases between. The CDR3 is CASSPSGGVTYEQYF. The CDR3 nucleotides read TGTGCCAGCAGCCCATCGGGGGGCGTAACCTACGAGCAGTACTTC. Complete variable domain (other parts from reference TRBV7-6 and TRBJ2-7): GAGVSQSPRYKVTKRGQDVALRCDPISGHVSLYWYRQALGQGPEFLTYFNYEAQQDKSGLPNDRFSAERPEGSISTLTIQRTEQRDSAMYRCASSPSGGVTYEQYFGPGTRLTVT.

The genes are TRBV29-1 and TRBJ2-7; D is uncertain. CDR3 length equals 14 residues. Germline V lookup: CDR1 SQVTM, CDR2 ANQGSEA. V dropped 2 bases and J dropped 2 bases, with 13 bases sitting between them. CDR3 loop: CSVEPGRFPYEQYF. In DNA, the CDR3 is TGCAGCGTTGAACCGGGTCGGTTTCCCTACGAGCAGTACTTC.

As to this clone: The same CDR3 arises from other DNA sequences in this sample as well. The genes are TRBV7-9 and TRBJ1-1, with 9 bases identical to TRBD1. The V gene's germline CDR1 is SEHNR and CDR2 FQNEAQ (reference sequence). This CDR3 has 14 residues. With 3 bases clipped from V and 1 base from J, the junction kept 0 bases outside the gene matches. The CDR3 DNA reads as TGTGCCAGCAGCTTGACAGGGGGGAACACTGAAGCTTTCTTT. Its protein is CASSLTGGNTEAFF. The full variable domain, completed using reference TRBV7-9 and TRBJ1-1, is DTGVSQNPRHKITKRGQNVTFRCDPISEHNRLYWYRQTLGQGPEFLTYFQNEAQLEKSRLLSDRFSAERPKGSFSTLEIQRTEQGDSAMYLCASSLTGGNTEAFFGQGTRLTVV.

The chain links TRBV6-5 to TRBJ1-5; D uncertain. The CDR3 covers 14 residues. CDR1 and CDR2 from the germline V gene are MNHEY and SVGAGI. V was shortened by 2 bases and J by 6 bases, with 11 bases between the two germline ends. CDR3 nucleotides: TGTGCCAGCAGTTACAGGGCCACGGGTCAGCCCCAGCATTTT. It codes for CASSYRATGQPQHF.

V gene TRBV6-6 combines with J gene TRBJ2-5; 7 nucleotides line up with TRBD1. V dropped 7 bases and J dropped 4; count of bases not matched to a gene: 12. The germline V gene encodes CDR1 MNHNY and CDR2 SVGAGI (reference sequence). This CDR3 spans 15 amino acids. This CDR3 is CASNTLQGIGETQYF. The CDR3 nucleotides are TGTGCCAGCAACACCCTACAGGGGATCGGAGAGACCCAGTACTTC.

The chain recombines TRBV5-5 with TRBJ2-7, with D possibly matching TRBD2 (5 bases). The CDR3 has 13 residues. The germline V gene encodes CDR1 SGHKS and CDR2 YYEKEE (reference sequence). Trimming removed 1 base from V and 3 bases from J, with 8 bases in between. The CDR3 is CASSLSGVYEQYF. In nucleotides, the CDR3 is TGTGCCAGCAGCTTGTCCGGGGTCTACGAGCAGTACTTC. Variable domain in full (rest from reference TRBV5-5 and TRBJ2-7): DAGVTQSPTHLIKTRGQQVTLRCSPISGHKSVSWYQQVLGQGPQFIFQYYEKEERGRGNFPDRFSARQFPNYSSELNVNALLLGDSALYLCASSLSGVYEQYFGPGTRLTVT.

This sequence joins TRBV9 and TRBJ2-5, with TRBD1 matching over 9 bases. Germline V lookup: CDR1 SGDLS, CDR2 YYNGEE. CDR3 size: 15 residues. V gave up 0 bases and J gave up 3 bases; unmatched junction bases: 3. For the CDR3, the DNA is TGTGCCAGCAGCGTAGACAGGGGGCGGGAAGAGACCCAGTACTTC. Translated, it gives CASSVDRGREETQYF.

Worth noting for this clone: This specimen includes other DNA sequences encoding the same CDR3. The chain combines TRBV9 with TRBJ1-4; no firm D call. The V end lost 3 bases, the J end lost 1 base, and 1 base lay between the germline ends. Germline V gene lookup returns CDR1 SGDLS and CDR2 YYNGEE. The CDR3 length is 12 residues. CDR3 in DNA: TGTGCCAGCAGCGGAACTAATGAAAAACTGTTTTTT. Protein product: CASSGTNEKLFF.